The rows below give T cell receptor beta chains drawn from one sample of a study of blood T cell repertoires in COVID-19. The protocol was immunoSEQ multiplex PCR, while the TCRdb copy is restricted to in-frame clones and leaves out a portion. Among more than 65,000 clones listed, around 84% were seen once. Sequenced material: peripheral blood. The receptors originated from a human donor in a cohort sampled during active COVID-19. CDR3s include the opening cysteine and the closing phenylalanine or tryptophan. The D gene is left open where the match is weak. Some rows have no size entry. The others give once, few or many, or a class for an expanded clone.

-	-	TRBJ2-7	TRBV3-1/TRBV3-2	CASSQDTGSKYF	TGTGCCAGCAGCCAAGATACGGGGTCGAAGTACTTC
-	TRBD2	TRBJ2-1	TRBV27	CASNVAGGPYNEQFF	TGTGCCAGCAACGTAGCGGGAGGGCCTTACAATGAGCAGTTCTTC
-	TRBD1	TRBJ1-1	TRBV30	CAWSEGQGNTEAFF	TGTGCCTGGAGTGAAGGACAGGGTAACACTGAAGCTTTCTTT
-	-	TRBJ1-4	TRBV7-9	CASSGPSSGKLFF	TGTGCCAGCAGCGGGCCGTCCTCCGGCAAACTGTTTTTT
-	-	TRBJ1-1	TRBV19	CASIRGTEAFF	TGTGCCAGTATTAGGGGCACTGAAGCTTTCTTT
-	TRBD1	TRBJ2-5	TRBV10-3	CAIGTGKGETQYF	TGTGCCATCGGGACAGGGAAAGGAGAGACCCAGTACTTC
few	TRBD1	TRBJ2-7	TRBV7-2	CASSPPTGSEQYF	TGTGCCAGCAGCCCGCCGACAGGGAGCGAGCAGTACTTC
once	-	TRBJ2-7	TRBV3-1/TRBV3-2	CASSQGGGGAGYEQYF	TGTGCCAGCAGCCAAGGAGGAGGGGGGGCCGGTTACGAGCAGTACTTC
-	TRBD2	TRBJ2-5	TRBV4-1	CASSQDGLAGHQETQYF	TGCGCCAGCAGCCAAGATGGGCTAGCGGGCCACCAAGAGACCCAGTACTTC
-	TRBD1	TRBJ2-2	TRBV27	CASSRQPPGQSTGELFF	TGTGCCAGCAGTCGACAGCCACCGGGACAGAGCACCGGGGAGCTGTTTTTT
-	-	TRBJ1-1	TRBV10-3	CAISETGTTEAFF	TGTGCCATCAGTGAGACAGGGACCACTGAAGCTTTCTTT
-	TRBD2	TRBJ2-3	TRBV2	CASSLLDRGGTQYF	TGTGCCAGCAGCCTACTCGACCGCGGGGGTACGCAGTATTTT
-	-	TRBJ1-1	TRBV18	CASSRSTLQARITEAFF	TGTGCCAGCTCACGATCAACCTTGCAGGCTCGAATCACTGAAGCTTTCTTT
-	-	TRBJ2-3	TRBV20-1	CSASRSGLTIVAPDTQYF	TGCAGTGCTAGTAGGTCGGGATTAACTATTGTTGCCCCAGATACGCAGTATTTT
once	TRBD1	TRBJ2-2	TRBV7-2	CASSLGGTGGTGELFF	TGTGCCAGCAGCTTAGGCGGGACAGGGGGCACCGGGGAGCTGTTTTTT